The rows below give T cell receptor beta chains drawn from one sample of a study of shared T cell receptors in the human thymus. TCRdb's table, derived via immunoSEQ multiplex PCR, lists solely in-frame clones and lacks some. The sample yields 700,000 or so clones, 80% to 90% seen once. These data were also reused for a study on human thymus T cells.

The sequenced sample was thymocytes. The receptor set was obtained from a girl in the first two years of life with a congenital heart defect. The CDR3 runs from the conserved cysteine through the conserved F or W. D genes are given only for firm matches. Part of the rows lack a size; the others show once, few, many or a class for expanded clones.

v_gene: TRBV19
d_gene: .
j_gene: TRBJ1-2
abundance: .
CDR3aa: CASSIAQGVEGYTF
CDR3nt: TGTGCCAGTAGTATAGCACAGGGCGTAGAGGGCTACACCTTC

v_gene: TRBV19
d_gene: .
j_gene: TRBJ1-2
abundance: .
CDR3aa: CASGYYRDGYTF
CDR3nt: TGTGCCAGTGGCTACTACAGGGATGGCTACACCTTC

v_gene: TRBV7-2
d_gene: TRBD1
j_gene: TRBJ2-1
abundance: few
CDR3aa: CASSRDRVVYNEQFF
CDR3nt: TGTGCCAGCAGCAGAGACAGGGTTGTCTACAATGAGCAGTTCTTC

v_gene: TRBV19
d_gene: .
j_gene: TRBJ2-3
abundance: .
CDR3aa: CASTETGTENSGTDTQYF
CDR3nt: TGTGCCAGTACCGAAACCGGGACTGAAAACTCGGGCACAGATACGCAGTATTTT

v_gene: TRBV5-1
d_gene: .
j_gene: TRBJ1-5
abundance: .
CDR3aa: CASSRSPGQPQHF
CDR3nt: TGCGCCAGCAGCCGGAGCCCCGGGCAGCCCCAGCATTTT

v_gene: TRBV28
d_gene: TRBD1
j_gene: TRBJ2-7
abundance: .
CDR3aa: CASSHRDRVYEQYF
CDR3nt: TGTGCCAGCAGTCACCGGGACAGGGTATACGAGCAGTACTTC

v_gene: TRBV7-9
d_gene: TRBD1
j_gene: TRBJ2-7
abundance: .
CDR3aa: CASSLGERQGVGNEQYF
CDR3nt: TGTGCCAGCAGCTTAGGGGAACGACAGGGGGTGGGCAACGAGCAGTACTTC

v_gene: TRBV6-5
d_gene: .
j_gene: TRBJ2-2
abundance: .
CDR3aa: CASSYSGSGELFF
CDR3nt: TGTGCCAGCAGTTACTCGGGGAGCGGGGAGCTGTTTTTT

v_gene: TRBV28
d_gene: TRBD1
j_gene: TRBJ2-7
abundance: .
CDR3aa: CASSGDRAGEQYF
CDR3nt: TGTGCCAGCAGTGGGGACAGGGCCGGCGAGCAGTACTTC

v_gene: TRBV10-1
d_gene: TRBD1
j_gene: TRBJ1-1
abundance: .
CDR3aa: CASSESGQGDMNTEAFF
CDR3nt: TGCGCCAGCAGTGAGTCGGGACAGGGGGACATGAACACTGAAGCTTTCTTT

v_gene: TRBV5-1
d_gene: TRBD2
j_gene: TRBJ2-1
abundance: .
CDR3aa: CASSSSGVWVDEQFF
CDR3nt: TGCGCCAGCAGCTCCAGCGGGGTCTGGGTTGATGAGCAGTTCTTC

v_gene: TRBV10-2
d_gene: TRBD2
j_gene: TRBJ2-2
abundance: once
CDR3aa: CASGLGTTAGELFF
CDR3nt: TGCGCCAGCGGGCTGGGGACTACCGCCGGGGAGCTGTTTTTT

v_gene: TRBV19
d_gene: TRBD1
j_gene: TRBJ1-1
abundance: .
CDR3aa: CASSIDLTGAGPNEAFF
CDR3nt: TGTGCCAGTAGTATCGATCTGACAGGGGCCGGGCCAAATGAAGCTTTCTTT

v_gene: TRBV29-1
d_gene: .
j_gene: TRBJ1-1
abundance: once
CDR3aa: CSVGGETEAFF
CDR3nt: TGCAGCGTGGGAGGAGAGACTGAAGCTTTCTTT

v_gene: TRBV2
d_gene: TRBD2
j_gene: TRBJ2-1
abundance: .
CDR3aa: CASSGGTSGGPSFF
CDR3nt: TGTGCCAGCAGTGGAGGGACTAGCGGGGGGCCTAGTTTCTTC

v_gene: TRBV11-2
d_gene: .
j_gene: TRBJ2-2
abundance: .
CDR3aa: CASSFGGANTGELFF
CDR3nt: TGTGCCAGCAGCTTCGGCGGGGCGAACACCGGGGAGCTGTTTTTT

v_gene: TRBV9
d_gene: .
j_gene: TRBJ1-2
abundance: .
CDR3aa: CASSGLQDYGYTF
CDR3nt: TGTGCCAGCAGCGGCTTACAGGATTATGGCTACACCTTC

v_gene: TRBV7-8
d_gene: .
j_gene: TRBJ1-2
abundance: .
CDR3aa: CASSLGTRYGYTF
CDR3nt: TGTGCCAGCAGCTTAGGAACTAGATATGGCTACACCTTC

v_gene: TRBV27
d_gene: TRBD1
j_gene: TRBJ2-5
abundance: once
CDR3aa: CASSLTRDRRLETQYF
CDR3nt: TGTGCCAGCAGTTTAACTCGGGACAGACGCCTAGAGACCCAGTACTTC

v_gene: TRBV25-1
d_gene: .
j_gene: TRBJ1-2
abundance: once
CDR3aa: CASSAPSRGGRLSDYTF
CDR3nt: TGTGCCAGCAGTGCCCCATCAAGGGGGGGGAGGCTATCAGACTACACCTTC

v_gene: TRBV6-1
d_gene: TRBD2
j_gene: TRBJ2-5
abundance: .
CDR3aa: CASSERAGGPAETQYF
CDR3nt: TGTGCCAGCAGTGAACGGGCGGGGGGGCCAGCCGAGACCCAGTACTTC

v_gene: TRBV4-1
d_gene: .
j_gene: TRBJ1-1
abundance: .
CDR3aa: CASSHARLLEGTEAFF
CDR3nt: TGCGCCAGCAGCCACGCTCGGCTCCTGGAGGGAACTGAAGCTTTCTTT

v_gene: TRBV20-1
d_gene: .
j_gene: TRBJ1-1
abundance: .
CDR3aa: CSAWGSSEAFF
CDR3nt: TGCAGTGCTTGGGGCAGCTCTGAAGCTTTCTTT

v_gene: TRBV5-1
d_gene: TRBD1
j_gene: TRBJ2-5
abundance: .
CDR3aa: CASSWGQLRQETQYF
CDR3nt: TGCGCCAGCAGCTGGGGACAGTTGAGACAAGAGACCCAGTACTTC

v_gene: TRBV2
d_gene: .
j_gene: TRBJ2-5
abundance: .
CDR3aa: CASIRGGASPPETQYF
CDR3nt: TGTGCCAGCATTAGAGGGGGGGCCAGCCCCCCCGAGACCCAGTACTTC

v_gene: TRBV5-1
d_gene: .
j_gene: TRBJ1-2
abundance: .
CDR3aa: CASSLFRGGGGYTF
CDR3nt: TGCGCCAGCAGCTTGTTCAGGGGTGGAGGTGGCTACACCTTC

v_gene: TRBV5-1
d_gene: .
j_gene: TRBJ1-2
abundance: once
CDR3aa: CAGSLARDKQKDGYTF
CDR3nt: TGCGCCGGCAGCTTGGCGCGTGATAAACAGAAGGATGGCTACACCTTC

v_gene: TRBV5-4
d_gene: .
j_gene: TRBJ2-2
abundance: .
CDR3aa: CASSLNTSPFTGELFF
CDR3nt: TGTGCCAGCAGCTTAAACACCTCTCCTTTTACCGGGGAGCTGTTTTTT

v_gene: TRBV19
d_gene: .
j_gene: TRBJ1-1
abundance: .
CDR3aa: CASIEVGRGNTEAFF
CDR3nt: TGTGCCAGTATTGAAGTCGGCAGGGGGAACACTGAAGCTTTCTTT

v_gene: TRBV2
d_gene: .
j_gene: TRBJ2-5
abundance: once
CDR3aa: CASSEGKLAVFPEETQYF
CDR3nt: TGTGCCAGCAGTGAAGGGAAACTAGCCGTATTTCCAGAAGAGACCCAGTACTTC

v_gene: TRBV5-1
d_gene: .
j_gene: TRBJ1-6
abundance: .
CDR3aa: CASSPGLRGARSPLHF
CDR3nt: TGCGCCAGCAGCCCCGGGTTGCGGGGCGCGAGGTCACCCCTCCACTTT

v_gene: TRBV11-2
d_gene: .
j_gene: TRBJ2-3
abundance: .
CDR3aa: CASSKTSPRGDTQYF
CDR3nt: TGTGCCAGCAGCAAGACCTCCCCTAGGGGAGATACGCAGTATTTT

v_gene: TRBV4-2
d_gene: TRBD2
j_gene: TRBJ2-1
abundance: .
CDR3aa: CASSQERGGLFNEQFF
CDR3nt: TGTGCCAGCAGCCAAGAGCGGGGGGGATTGTTCAATGAGCAGTTCTTC